The entry below gives a single T cell receptor beta chain sequence along with its context. Its antigen is not known. This CDR3 comprises 15 residues. Deletions cut 0 bases from V and 2 bases from J, with 8 bases between. Per germline, CDR1 MNHEY and CDR2 SMNVEV (reference sequence). TCRdb recomputed calls from the reads with MiXCR, one row per CDR3 protein. Among fewer than 950,000 distinct CDR3 sequences listed, around a third were seen once. This sample was taken from a study of T cell repertoires in cytomegalovirus infection. The wider study: CMV infection together with matching HLA type was indicated by public TCR beta signatures. Study conclusions and caveats: Public TCR beta family frequency separated CMV-and-HLA carriers, including in an independent cohort. The ex vivo response was dominated by HLA-C-restricted CMV-specific TCR beta clonotypes.

The sequence derives from a human donor in good health (CMV status not recorded). Some clones in this sample may be carry-over from other donors' samples. This rearrangement joins TRBV27 to TRBJ1-5; D is unresolved. Source: cultured CD8+ T cells from PBMCs, taken from culture after CMV antigen stimulation. CDR3 region: CASSLSWARNQPQHF. CDR3 bases: TGTGCCAGCAGTTTATCGTGGGCCCGCAATCAGCCCCAGCATTTT.